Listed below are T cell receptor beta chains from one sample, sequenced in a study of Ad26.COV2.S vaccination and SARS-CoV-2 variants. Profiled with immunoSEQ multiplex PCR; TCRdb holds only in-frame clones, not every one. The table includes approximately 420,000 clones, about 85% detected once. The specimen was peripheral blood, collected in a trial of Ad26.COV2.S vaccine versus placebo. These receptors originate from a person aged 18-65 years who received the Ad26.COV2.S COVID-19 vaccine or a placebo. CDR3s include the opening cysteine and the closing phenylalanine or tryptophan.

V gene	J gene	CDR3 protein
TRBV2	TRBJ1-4	CASNLDRGPTNEKLFF
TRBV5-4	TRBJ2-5	CASSLEGQETQYF
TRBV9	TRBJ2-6	CASSVEPPGRFSGANVLTF
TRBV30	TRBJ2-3	CAWSPRGLDTQYF
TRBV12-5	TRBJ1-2	CASGAPDPITF
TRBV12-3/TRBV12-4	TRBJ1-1	CASSLGSRIKAFF
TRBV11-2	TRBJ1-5	CASSLESDRANQPQHF
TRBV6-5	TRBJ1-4	CASRRGGLQEKLFF
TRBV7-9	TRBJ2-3	CASSSWDGGTDTQYF
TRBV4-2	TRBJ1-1	CASSHVDTEAFF
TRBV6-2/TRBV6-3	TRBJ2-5	CASSPGTSAETQYF
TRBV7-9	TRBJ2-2	CASSLITSLHGELFF
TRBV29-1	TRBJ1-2	CSVEDLNRDGYTF
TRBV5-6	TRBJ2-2	CASSFSGEGELFF
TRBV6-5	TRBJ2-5	CANRAPDRVETQYF
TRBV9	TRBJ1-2	CASSEAGTGFGYTF
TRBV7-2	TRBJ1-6	CASSLGGVGSPLHF
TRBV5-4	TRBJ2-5	CASSSVSRSQETQYF
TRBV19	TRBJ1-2	CASSTGDREYGYTF
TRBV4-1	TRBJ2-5	CASSQGGAGYQETQYF
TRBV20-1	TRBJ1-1	CSAKEIGPAFF
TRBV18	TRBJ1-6	CASSTLGENSPLHF
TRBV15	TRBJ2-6	CATSRDTSSGANVLTF
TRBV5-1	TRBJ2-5	CASRPLDAQETQYF
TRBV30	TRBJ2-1	CAWRRGGTYNEQFF
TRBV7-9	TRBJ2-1	CASRRTSYNEQFF
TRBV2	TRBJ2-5	CASSEEGRKQETQYF
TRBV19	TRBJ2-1	CASAFRGGNEQFF
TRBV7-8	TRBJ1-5	CASSSVGGKDQPQHF
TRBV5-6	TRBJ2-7	CASSLGTGPSYEQYF
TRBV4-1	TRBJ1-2	CASSQGDSPRGGYTF
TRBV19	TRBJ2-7	CASSGTGFEQYF
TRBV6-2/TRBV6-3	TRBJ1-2	CASSLQGEAYGYTF
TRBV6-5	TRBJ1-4	CASKSGQGEKLFF
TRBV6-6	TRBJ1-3	CASSYGTASRGNTIYF
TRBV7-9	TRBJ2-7	CASSLDGPQYF
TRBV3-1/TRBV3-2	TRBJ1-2	CASSQADRLLGYTF
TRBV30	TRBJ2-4	CAWNPKGTKNIQYF
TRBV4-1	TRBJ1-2	CASSQTGAVYGYTF
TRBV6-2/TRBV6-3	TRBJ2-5	CASSYWGPGSHQETQYF
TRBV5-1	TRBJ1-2	CASSERRGTNYGYTF
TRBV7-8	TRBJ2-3	CASSSGTGADTQYF
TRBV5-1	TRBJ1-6	CASSLAPEVDGLNSPLHF
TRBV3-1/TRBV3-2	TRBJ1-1	CASSQDSRRAFF
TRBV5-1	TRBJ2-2	CASSTKSGGVGELFF
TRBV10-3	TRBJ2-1	CAISDPGQGYDEQFF
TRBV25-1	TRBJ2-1	CASCQGMDEQFF
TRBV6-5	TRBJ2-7	CASTRSPSVSYEQYF